The present T cell receptor beta chain was sequenced within a study of T cells in Graves' hyperthyroidism and ophthalmopathy. In its sample, this clonotype was seen many times. V lost 6 bases to trimming and J lost 1 base, with 12 bases between them. The V gene's germline CDR1 is MNHEY and CDR2 SMNVEV (reference sequence). The CDR3 is made up of 14 amino acids. Clinical symptoms, serum thyroxine and TRAb, thyroid ultrasound and orbital computed tomography together formed the diagnostic basis. Amplification of TCR beta CDR3 regions was performed using RNA transcripts as template. The HTBI primer set drove a first-round RT-PCR of the TCR CDR3. TCRdb fed the multiplex PCR reads into MiXCR, producing one record per CDR3 protein. The sample shows around 300,000 distinct CDR3 sequences, about 14% of them seen only once.

What was sequenced was blood. The sequence derives from a woman younger than 45 with Graves' hyperthyroidism that later progressed to Graves' ophthalmopathy. V usage is TRBV27 and J usage is TRBJ1-1; D gene unclear. The CDR3 region is CASRGLGQNTEAFF. As DNA, the CDR3 is TGTGCCAGCAGGGGTCTGGGCCAGAACACTGAAGCTTTCTTT.